Following are 10 T cell receptor beta chains from one sample sequenced in a study of control samples from healthy donors and cancer patients. Repertoires were generated with immunoSEQ multiplex PCR, while TCRdb's copy carries only in-frame clones and drops some. The data contain some 140,000 clones, roughly 90% of them seen just once; the ten biggest clones take up roughly 10%. Specimen: blood. These receptors all come from a man aged 25 to 45 in good health.

The chain carries TRBV20-1 and TRBJ2-3, with D unclear. The ends were cut back, 3 bases at V and 5 bases at J, with 3 bases in the middle. Looked up from germline, CDR1 is DFQATT and CDR2 is SNEGSKA (reference sequence). The CDR3 is made up of 10 amino acids. The CDR3 loop is CSASLDTQYF. CDR3 bases: TGCAGTGCTAGTTTAGATACGCAGTATTTT.

This chain joins TRBV7-9 and TRBJ1-1; D is ambiguous. The CDR3 runs to 15 residues. The germline V and J ends were trimmed by 1 base and 0 bases, with 9 bases remaining between them. Germline V gene sequence: CDR1 SEHNR, CDR2 FQNEAQ (reference sequence). CDR3 nucleotides: TGTGCCAGCAGCTTAGTCATGGGATTGAACACTGAAGCTTTCTTT. This codes for CASSLVMGLNTEAFF. Using reference TRBV7-9 and TRBJ1-1 for the parts outside the CDR3, the full variable domain is DTGVSQNPRHKITKRGQNVTFRCDPISEHNRLYWYRQTLGQGPEFLTYFQNEAQLEKSRLLSDRFSAERPKGSFSTLEIQRTEQGDSAMYLCASSLVMGLNTEAFFGQGTRLTVV.

V usage is TRBV6-5 and J usage is TRBJ2-5; D possibly corresponds to TRBD2 (6 bases). Germline lookup yields CDR1 MNHEY and CDR2 SVGAGI. The CDR3 spans 14 residues. V was clipped by 7 bases and J by 1 base, with 13 bases between them. CDR3 in amino acids: CASTLAGTQETQYF. CDR3 bases: TGTGCCAGCACTTTGGCGGGGACCCAAGAGACCCAGTACTTC.

The V call is TRBV18, the J call TRBJ1-1, with D hard to call. The length of the CDR3 is 14 residues. Trimming shortened V by 0 bases and J by 1 base, and 6 bases separated the two germline ends. The germline V gene has CDR1 KGHSH and CDR2 LQKENI. CDR3 nucleotide sequence: TGTGCCAGCTCACCACCGTGGCCGAACACTGAAGCTTTCTTT. This codes for CASSPPWPNTEAFF.

The rearrangement uses TRBV4-1 and TRBJ2-5; 9 bases agree with TRBD2. Per germline, CDR1 MGHRA and CDR2 YSYEKL. V was clipped by 4 bases and J by 10 bases; unmatched bases: 10. The CDR3 extends over 14 amino acids. CDR3 nucleotide sequence: TGCGCCAGCAGCCGGGTCGTTAGCGGGAGAGACCAGTACTTC. Protein product: CASSRVVSGRDQYF.

The CDR3 is CASSRLVRPGYTF. CDR3 sequence (DNA): TGTGCCAGCAGTAGATTGGTGCGTCCTGGCTACACCTTC. The chain uses TRBV28 and TRBJ1-2; no definite D call. V lost 5 bases and J lost 7, with 14 bases in between. Per germline, CDR1 MDHEN and CDR2 SYDVKM. The CDR3 contains 13 residues.

This clone showed up just a few times. The chain is built from TRBV18 and TRBJ2-7; 8 bases map to TRBD2. Germline V CDR1 and CDR2: KGHSH, LQKENI. V trimming: 3 bases; J trimming: 3 bases; junction bases outside the gene matches: 10. The CDR3 has 16 residues. Written as DNA, the CDR3 is TGTGCCAGCTCACCGATTACGGGAGGGTTCATCTACGAGCAGTACTTC. It codes for CASSPITGGFIYEQYF.

This CDR3 is CASSYEGVEDTEAFF. The CDR3 DNA follows: TGTGCCAGCAGTTACGAGGGGGTAGAGGACACTGAAGCTTTCTTT. The rearrangement links TRBV6-2 or TRBV6-3 to TRBJ1-1; the D gene is possibly TRBD1 (6 bases). The V gene's germline CDR1 is MNHEY and CDR2 SVGEGT. V lost 2 bases and J lost 3, with 13 bases in between. The CDR3 extends over 15 amino acids.

The CDR3 nucleotides are TGTGCCAGCAGCGCTGACAACTCTGGAAACACCATATATTTT. This gives the protein CASSADNSGNTIYF. This chain joins TRBV9 and TRBJ1-3; D remains ambiguous. The CDR3 has 14 amino acids. Germline assignment: CDR1 SGDLS and CDR2 YYNGEE. Trimming took 3 bases from V and 0 from J, leaving 7 bases between them.

The rearrangement links TRBV11-2 to TRBJ2-7, with D unresolved. V shed 1 base and J shed 3 bases, with 10 bases lying between them. Germline-derived CDR1 and CDR2 are SGHAT and FQNNGV. This CDR3 is 14 amino acids long. CDR3 loop: CASSLGSVIYEQYF. The CDR3 coding sequence is TGTGCCAGCAGCTTAGGTTCGGTAATCTACGAGCAGTACTTC.